These T cell receptor beta chains were read from a single sample in a study of blood T cell repertoires in COVID-19. Profiling relied on immunoSEQ multiplex PCR, and the TCRdb table lists in-frame clones only, not all of them. The sample includes fewer than 60,000 clones, around 80% seen only once; the top ten take 3.5%. The sample comprised peripheral blood. These receptors all come from a man in his sixties with acute or convalescent COVID-19. Each CDR3 is given with its conserved first and last residue. Fields, in order: D gene, J gene, V gene, clone size, CDR3 DNA, CDR3 protein. A D gene is named only where the DNA matches it firmly. Some rows mark clone size as missing; the rest say once, few, many or name a class of expanded clone.

d_call: .
j_call: TRBJ2-7
v_call: TRBV2
clone_size: .
cdr3_nt: TGTGCCAGCAGCGCTCATGTCGACAGGCTCTCCTACGAGCAGTACTTC
cdr3_aa: CASSAHVDRLSYEQYF

d_call: TRBD1
j_call: TRBJ2-5
v_call: TRBV20-1
clone_size: once
cdr3_nt: TGCAGTGCTAGTAATTTACGGACAGGGGGAGAAGAGACCCAGTACTTC
cdr3_aa: CSASNLRTGGEETQYF

d_call: .
j_call: TRBJ1-2
v_call: TRBV11-2
clone_size: .
cdr3_nt: TGTGCCAGCAGCTTAGTCCAGGGCAGCACTACCAACTATGGCTACACCTTC
cdr3_aa: CASSLVQGSTTNYGYTF

d_call: .
j_call: TRBJ1-2
v_call: TRBV5-1
clone_size: .
cdr3_nt: TGCGCCAGCAGCTCACAGGCTAACTATGGCTACACCTTC
cdr3_aa: CASSSQANYGYTF

d_call: .
j_call: TRBJ1-6
v_call: TRBV6-4
clone_size: .
cdr3_nt: TGTGCCAGCAGCCGGCAGGGAAATTCACCCCTCCACTTT
cdr3_aa: CASSRQGNSPLHF

d_call: TRBD2
j_call: TRBJ2-5
v_call: TRBV7-2
clone_size: .
cdr3_nt: TGTGCCAGCAGCTTAAGGGCTAGCGGGGGACAAGAGACCCAGTACTTC
cdr3_aa: CASSLRASGGQETQYF

d_call: TRBD1
j_call: TRBJ2-4
v_call: TRBV5-4
clone_size: .
cdr3_nt: TGTGCCAGCAGCCGGGCAGGACAGGGGATGGACATTCAGTACTTC
cdr3_aa: CASSRAGQGMDIQYF

d_call: .
j_call: TRBJ1-3
v_call: TRBV11-2
clone_size: once
cdr3_nt: TGTGCCAGCAGCTTCACAGGAAACACCATATATTTT
cdr3_aa: CASSFTGNTIYF

d_call: .
j_call: TRBJ2-1
v_call: TRBV9
clone_size: .
cdr3_nt: TGTGCCAGCAGCGTAGGGGGCAGGGGCAATGAGCAGTTCTTC
cdr3_aa: CASSVGGRGNEQFF

d_call: TRBD1
j_call: TRBJ2-7
v_call: TRBV5-5
clone_size: .
cdr3_nt: TGTGCCAGCAGCTTGGGTCTAGGGGGCATTTACGAGCAGTACTTC
cdr3_aa: CASSLGLGGIYEQYF

d_call: .
j_call: TRBJ1-1
v_call: TRBV5-6
clone_size: once
cdr3_nt: TGTGCCAGCAGCTTGGACAGGGAAAGGTTGAACACTGAAGCTTTCTTT
cdr3_aa: CASSLDRERLNTEAFF

d_call: .
j_call: TRBJ1-4
v_call: TRBV5-1
clone_size: .
cdr3_nt: TGCGCCAGCAGCTTGGAGTTAGGAGACGAAAAACTGTTTTTT
cdr3_aa: CASSLELGDEKLFF

d_call: .
j_call: TRBJ1-1
v_call: TRBV12-3/TRBV12-4
clone_size: .
cdr3_nt: TGTGCCAGCAGGTGGGGCCCGAACACTGAAGCTTTCTTT
cdr3_aa: CASRWGPNTEAFF

d_call: .
j_call: TRBJ2-6
v_call: TRBV4-2
clone_size: .
cdr3_nt: TGTGCCAGCAGCCAGTGGAGCTCTGGGGCCAACGTCCTGACTTTC
cdr3_aa: CASSQWSSGANVLTF

d_call: .
j_call: TRBJ2-5
v_call: TRBV5-1
clone_size: .
cdr3_nt: TGCGCCAGCAGCTTGGGCGGTACCGGCCGAGGAGGGACCCAGTACTTC
cdr3_aa: CASSLGGTGRGGTQYF

d_call: TRBD1
j_call: TRBJ1-2
v_call: TRBV2
clone_size: .
cdr3_nt: TGTGCCAGCACAGGGACAGGGATTTATGGCTACACCTTC
cdr3_aa: CASTGTGIYGYTF

d_call: .
j_call: TRBJ2-7
v_call: TRBV6-6
clone_size: once
cdr3_nt: TGTGCCAGCAGTTCCGTTCTCTCCTACGAGCAGTACTTC
cdr3_aa: CASSSVLSYEQYF

d_call: TRBD2
j_call: TRBJ2-3
v_call: TRBV19
clone_size: .
cdr3_nt: TGTGCCAGTAGTCTACCTTCGGGGGGGGTTGTGGATACGCAGTATTTT
cdr3_aa: CASSLPSGGVVDTQYF

d_call: .
j_call: TRBJ1-4
v_call: TRBV7-9
clone_size: once
cdr3_nt: TGTGCCAGCAGCCGCTCTCAGAATGAAAAACTGTTTTTT
cdr3_aa: CASSRSQNEKLFF

d_call: .
j_call: TRBJ2-1
v_call: TRBV27
clone_size: .
cdr3_nt: TGTGCCAGCAGTTTTCAACTAGGAGATGAGCAGTTCTTC
cdr3_aa: CASSFQLGDEQFF

d_call: .
j_call: TRBJ1-2
v_call: TRBV10-2
clone_size: .
cdr3_nt: TGCGCCAGCGGTCAAGAGGGCGGCTATGGCTACACCTTC
cdr3_aa: CASGQEGGYGYTF

d_call: TRBD2
j_call: TRBJ2-5
v_call: TRBV4-2
clone_size: .
cdr3_nt: TGTGCCAGCAGCCATGGGACTAGCGGGCAAGAGACCCAGTACTTC
cdr3_aa: CASSHGTSGQETQYF

d_call: .
j_call: TRBJ1-1
v_call: TRBV7-9
clone_size: .
cdr3_nt: TGTGCCAGCAGCCCGATGTTATACGGGGCTGAAGCTTTCTTT
cdr3_aa: CASSPMLYGAEAFF

d_call: .
j_call: TRBJ1-3
v_call: TRBV9
clone_size: .
cdr3_nt: TGTGCCAGCAGCGTAGGGTTGGGCTCCGGAAACACCATATATTTT
cdr3_aa: CASSVGLGSGNTIYF

d_call: .
j_call: TRBJ2-2
v_call: TRBV5-6
clone_size: .
cdr3_nt: TGTGCCAGCAGCCGAGTTCCTACCGGGGAGCTGTTTTTT
cdr3_aa: CASSRVPTGELFF

d_call: .
j_call: TRBJ2-5
v_call: TRBV7-2
clone_size: .
cdr3_nt: TGTGCCAGCAGCTTATATGGGGGCGATGGAGAGACCCAGTACTTC
cdr3_aa: CASSLYGGDGETQYF

d_call: .
j_call: TRBJ1-4
v_call: TRBV18
clone_size: .
cdr3_nt: TGTGCCAGCTCAAAAGATATGGGGGACTCCAATGAAAAACTGTTTTTT
cdr3_aa: CASSKDMGDSNEKLFF